This T cell receptor beta chain derives from a study of response to subunit inactivated influenza vaccine. The CDR3 is 13 residues long. With 0 bases removed from V and 6 bases from J, the gap between germline ends came to 8 bases. Germline values: CDR1 SGHTA, CDR2 FQGNSA. Study-level results: The study's authors posited that every seasonal influenza vaccination enlists few new T cells.

This clonotype was observed a few times. Its antigen is as yet unknown. TCRdb ran MiXCR on the RT-PCR reads and lists one entry per CDR3 protein. This sample has about 530,000 distinct CDR3 sequences, with over 10% found just once. The receptor comes from a man between 50 and 59 years old who received an inactivated influenza vaccine. The source was PBMCs from blood, collected about 6 weeks after vaccination. The chain links TRBV7-2 to TRBJ1-2, with unresolved D. CDR3 bases: TGTGCCAGCAGCTTAGCAGGGTTGGATGGCTACACCTTC. It codes for CASSLAGLDGYTF.